Sequencing of this T cell receptor (beta chain) was carried out in a study of OX40 agonist ivuxolimab in advanced cancers. The data were produced by immunoSEQ multiplex PCR, yet TCRdb's version contains in-frame clones alone and is incomplete. The repertoire consists of 75,000 to 100,000 clones, with around four fifths occurring once and the leading ten covering roughly 2.5%. The V end lost 6 bases, the J end lost 2 bases, and 5 bases lay between the germline ends. Germline CDR1 reads MNHEY; CDR2 reads SVGAGI. CDR3 length: 11 residues. Specimen: CD4+ or CD8+ T cells sorted from blood, collected in a trial of the OX40 agonist ivuxolimab. This chain links TRBV6-5 with TRBJ2-7; D is ambiguous. The sequence derives from an adult with an advanced solid tumor such as melanoma, head and neck, liver or kidney cancer. CDR3 region: CASSRTYEQYF. CDR3 nucleotides: TGTGCCAGCAGCCGTACCTACGAGCAGTACTTC.